This T cell receptor beta chain is from a study of T cell clusters in autoimmune cytopenias. The length of the CDR3 is 15 residues. Germline CDR1 reads MGHRA; CDR2 reads YSYEKL. One tube held mixed TRB-A and TRB-B primer pools for touch-down PCR. TCRdb reprocessed the multiplex PCR reads, with one entry per CDR3 protein and no DNA. The sample totals over a thousand distinct CDR3 sequences. TRB amplification used roughly 250 ng of peripheral blood genomic DNA. These data were also filed under a second study, of T cell repertoires in aging, cancer and after chemotherapy. Per that paper: The whole study produced a dataset of approximately 10 million TCR reads.

This receptor was identified in a human donor with chronic lymphocytic leukemia. Sequenced material: peripheral blood. V is TRBV4-1 and J is TRBJ1-6; lacking DNA, the TRBD1 call made by TCRdb goes unchecked. Here the CDR3 reads CASSQDRTGDSPLHF.